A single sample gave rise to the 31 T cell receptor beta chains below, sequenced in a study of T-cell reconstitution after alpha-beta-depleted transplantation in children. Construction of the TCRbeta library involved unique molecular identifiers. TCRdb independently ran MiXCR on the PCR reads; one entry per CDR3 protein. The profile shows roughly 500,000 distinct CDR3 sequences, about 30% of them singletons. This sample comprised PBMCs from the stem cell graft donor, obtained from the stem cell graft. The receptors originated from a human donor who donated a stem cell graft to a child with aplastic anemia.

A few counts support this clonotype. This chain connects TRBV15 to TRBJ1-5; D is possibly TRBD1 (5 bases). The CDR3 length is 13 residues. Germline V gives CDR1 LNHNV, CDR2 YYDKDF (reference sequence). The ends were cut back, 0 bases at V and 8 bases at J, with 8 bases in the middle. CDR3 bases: TGTGCCACCAGCAGAGAACCCAGGGAGCCCCAGCATTTT. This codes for CATSREPREPQHF.

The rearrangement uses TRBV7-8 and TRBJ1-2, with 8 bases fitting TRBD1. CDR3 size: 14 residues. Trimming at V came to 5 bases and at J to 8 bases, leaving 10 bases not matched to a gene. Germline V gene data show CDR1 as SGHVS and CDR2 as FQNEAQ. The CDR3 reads CASSNPGQGRGYTF. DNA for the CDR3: TGTGCCAGCAGCAACCCCGGACAGGGCAGAGGCTACACCTTC. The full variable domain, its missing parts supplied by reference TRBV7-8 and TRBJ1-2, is GAGVSQSPRYKVAKRGQDVALRCDPISGHVSLFWYQQALGQGPEFLTYFQNEAQLDKSGLPSDRFFAERPEGSVSTLKIQRTQQEDSAVYLCASSNPGQGRGYTFGSGTRLTVV.

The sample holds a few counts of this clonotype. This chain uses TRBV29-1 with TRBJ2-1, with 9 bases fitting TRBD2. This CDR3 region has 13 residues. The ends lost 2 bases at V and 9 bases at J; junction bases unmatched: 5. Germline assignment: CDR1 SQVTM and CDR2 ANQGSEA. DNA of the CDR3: TGCAGCGTTGAATTGCTAGCGGGATTTGAGCAGTTCTTC. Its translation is CSVELLAGFEQFF.

CDR3 in DNA: TGTGCCTGGAGTCGGGGAATAGCGGGAGGGGACGAGCAGTACTTC. Amino acid sequence: CAWSRGIAGGDEQYF. The chain employs TRBV30 and TRBJ2-7; 11 nucleotides line up with TRBD2. This CDR3 has 15 residues. V trimming: 2 bases; J trimming: 5 bases; junction bases outside the gene matches: 8. Germline CDR1 GTSNPN, CDR2 SVGIG (reference sequence).

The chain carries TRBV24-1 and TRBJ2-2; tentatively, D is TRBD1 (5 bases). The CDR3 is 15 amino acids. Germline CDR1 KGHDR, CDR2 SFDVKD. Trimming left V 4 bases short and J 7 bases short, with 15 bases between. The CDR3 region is CATSDPTQTVGELFF. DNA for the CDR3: TGTGCCACCAGTGACCCTACCCAGACAGTCGGGGAGCTGTTTTTT.

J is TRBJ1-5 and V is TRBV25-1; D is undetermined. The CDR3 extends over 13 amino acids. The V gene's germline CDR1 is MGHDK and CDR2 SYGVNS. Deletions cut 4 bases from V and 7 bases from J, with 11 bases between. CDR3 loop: CASSAGNSQPQHF. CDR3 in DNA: TGTGCCAGCAGTGCCGGAAATTCGCAGCCCCAGCATTTT.

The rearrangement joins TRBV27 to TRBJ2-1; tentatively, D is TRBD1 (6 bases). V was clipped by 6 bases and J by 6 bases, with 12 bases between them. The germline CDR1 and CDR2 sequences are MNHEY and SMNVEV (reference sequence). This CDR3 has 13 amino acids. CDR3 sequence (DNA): TGTGCCAGCAGAACTCAGGGGCTCAATGAGCAGTTCTTC. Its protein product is CASRTQGLNEQFF.

The chain's CDR3 is CASSEKQGRYEQYF. DNA for the CDR3: TGTGCCAGCAGTGAAAAACAGGGGAGGTACGAGCAGTACTTC. This rearrangement joins TRBV6-1 to TRBJ2-7; weak D call: TRBD1 (7 bases). Trimming shortened V by 2 bases and J by 4 bases, and 12 bases separated the two germline ends. Germline loops: CDR1 MNHNS, CDR2 SASEGT. This CDR3 spans 14 amino acids.

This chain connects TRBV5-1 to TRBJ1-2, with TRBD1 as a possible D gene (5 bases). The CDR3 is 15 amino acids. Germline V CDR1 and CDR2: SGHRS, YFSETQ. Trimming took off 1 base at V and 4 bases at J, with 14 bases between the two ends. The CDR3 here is CASSLQGGGAYGYTF. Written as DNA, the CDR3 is TGCGCCAGCAGCTTGCAGGGCGGTGGAGCCTATGGCTACACCTTC.

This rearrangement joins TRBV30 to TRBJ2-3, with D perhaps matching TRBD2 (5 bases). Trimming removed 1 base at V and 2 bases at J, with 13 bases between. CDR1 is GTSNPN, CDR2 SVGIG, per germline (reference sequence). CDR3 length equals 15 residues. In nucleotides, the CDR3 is TGTGCCTGGAGTGAAAGAGGGCTCGTCACAGATACGCAGTATTTT. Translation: CAWSERGLVTDTQYF.

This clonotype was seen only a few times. The CDR3 DNA sequence: TGCAGTGCCCAACAGGGGAATTCTGAAGCTTTCTTT. Its translation is CSAQQGNSEAFF. The V call is TRBV20-1, the J call TRBJ1-1; 7 nucleotides align to TRBD1. V shed 6 bases, J shed 6 bases, and the junction held 7 bases outside the gene matches. The CDR3 has 12 amino acids. Germline V gene lookup returns CDR1 DFQATT and CDR2 SNEGSKA (reference sequence).

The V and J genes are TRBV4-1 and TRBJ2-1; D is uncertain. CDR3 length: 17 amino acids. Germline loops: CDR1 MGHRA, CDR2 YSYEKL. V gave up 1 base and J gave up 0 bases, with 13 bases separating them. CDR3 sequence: CASSQVDVGSSYNEQFF. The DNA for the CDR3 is TGCGCCAGCAGCCAAGTTGATGTGGGTAGCTCCTACAATGAGCAGTTCTTC.

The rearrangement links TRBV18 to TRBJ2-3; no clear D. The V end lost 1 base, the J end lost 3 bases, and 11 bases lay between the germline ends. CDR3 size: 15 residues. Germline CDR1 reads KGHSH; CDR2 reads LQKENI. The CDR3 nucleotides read TGTGCCAGCTCACCACAGGGTTTGGGAACAGATACGCAGTATTTT. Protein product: CASSPQGLGTDTQYF.

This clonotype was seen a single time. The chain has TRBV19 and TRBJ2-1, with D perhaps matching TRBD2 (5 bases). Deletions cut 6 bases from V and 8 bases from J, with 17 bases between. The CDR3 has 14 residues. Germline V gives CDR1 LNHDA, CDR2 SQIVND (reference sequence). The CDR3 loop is CASRELGRRYEQFF. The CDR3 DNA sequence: TGTGCCAGTAGAGAACTAGGAAGGAGGTATGAGCAGTTCTTC. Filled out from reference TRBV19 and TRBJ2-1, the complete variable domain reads DGGITQSPKYLFRKEGQNVTLSCEQNLNHDAMYWYRQDPGQGLRLIYYSQIVNDFQKGDIAEGYSVSREKKESFPLTVTSAQKNPTAFYLCASRELGRRYEQFFGPGTRLTVL.

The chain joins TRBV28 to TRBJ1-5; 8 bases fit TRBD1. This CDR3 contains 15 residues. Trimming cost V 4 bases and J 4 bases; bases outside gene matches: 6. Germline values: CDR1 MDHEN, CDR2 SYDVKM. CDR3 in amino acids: CASSWGQERNQPQHF. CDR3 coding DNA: TGTGCCAGCAGTTGGGGACAGGAAAGAAATCAGCCCCAGCATTTT.

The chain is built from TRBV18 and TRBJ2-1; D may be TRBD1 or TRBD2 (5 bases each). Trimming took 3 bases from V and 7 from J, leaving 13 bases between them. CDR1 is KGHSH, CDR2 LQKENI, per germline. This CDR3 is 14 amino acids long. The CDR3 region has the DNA TGTGCCAGCTCACCTGGATCGGGGCGGAATGAGCAGTTCTTC. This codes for CASSPGSGRNEQFF.

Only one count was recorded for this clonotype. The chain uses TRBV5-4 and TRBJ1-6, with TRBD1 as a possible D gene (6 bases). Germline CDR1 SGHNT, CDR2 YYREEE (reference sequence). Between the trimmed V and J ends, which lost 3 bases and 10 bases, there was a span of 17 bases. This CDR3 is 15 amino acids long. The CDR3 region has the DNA TGTGCCAGCAGCTGGACTACAGGGCAAGGATCACCCCTCCACTTT. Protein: CASSWTTGQGSPLHF.

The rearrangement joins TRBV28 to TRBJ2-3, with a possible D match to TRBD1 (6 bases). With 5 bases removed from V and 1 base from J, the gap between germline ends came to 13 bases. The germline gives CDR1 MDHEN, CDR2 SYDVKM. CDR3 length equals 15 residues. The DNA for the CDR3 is TGTGCCAGCAGTACCCTCAGGGGACGCACAGATACGCAGTATTTT. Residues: CASSTLRGRTDTQYF.

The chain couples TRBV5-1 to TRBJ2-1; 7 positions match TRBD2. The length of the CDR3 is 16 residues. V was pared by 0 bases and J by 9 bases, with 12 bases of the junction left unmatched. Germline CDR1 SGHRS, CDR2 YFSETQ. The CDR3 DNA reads TGCGCCAGCAGCTTGGGGAGCGGGACGAGGTCGCCTGAGCAGTTCTTC. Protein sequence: CASSLGSGTRSPEQFF.

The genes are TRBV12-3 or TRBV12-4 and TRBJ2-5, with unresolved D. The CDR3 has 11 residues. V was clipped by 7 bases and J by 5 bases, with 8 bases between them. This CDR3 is CASKGRETQYF. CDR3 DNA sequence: TGTGCCAGCAAGGGCCGGGAGACCCAGTACTTC.

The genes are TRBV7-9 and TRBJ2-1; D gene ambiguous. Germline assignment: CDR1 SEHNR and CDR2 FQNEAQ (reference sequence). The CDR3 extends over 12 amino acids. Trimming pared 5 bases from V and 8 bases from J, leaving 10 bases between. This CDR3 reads CASSLEVYEQFF. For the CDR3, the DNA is TGTGCCAGCAGCCTCGAGGTCTATGAGCAGTTCTTC.

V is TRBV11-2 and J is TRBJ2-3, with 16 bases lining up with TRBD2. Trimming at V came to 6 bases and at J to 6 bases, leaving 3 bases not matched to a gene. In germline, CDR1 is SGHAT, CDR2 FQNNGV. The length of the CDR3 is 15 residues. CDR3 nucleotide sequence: TGTGCCAGCAGGGGACTAGCGGGAGGGGGCGATACGCAGTATTTT. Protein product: CASRGLAGGGDTQYF.

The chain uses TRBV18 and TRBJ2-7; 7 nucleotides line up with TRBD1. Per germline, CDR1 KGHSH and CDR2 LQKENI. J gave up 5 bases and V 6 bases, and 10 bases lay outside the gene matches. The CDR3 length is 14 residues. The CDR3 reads CASSPRQGRHEQYV. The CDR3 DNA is TGTGCCAGCTCGCCTAGACAGGGTCGGCACGAGCAGTACGTC.

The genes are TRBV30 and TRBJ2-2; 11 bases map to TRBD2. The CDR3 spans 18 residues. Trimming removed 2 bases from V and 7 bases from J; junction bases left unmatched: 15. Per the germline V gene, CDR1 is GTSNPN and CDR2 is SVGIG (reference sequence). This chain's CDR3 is CAWSILTRLAGRGGELFF. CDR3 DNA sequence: TGTGCCTGGAGTATACTAACTCGACTAGCGGGGCGGGGCGGGGAGCTGTTTTTT.

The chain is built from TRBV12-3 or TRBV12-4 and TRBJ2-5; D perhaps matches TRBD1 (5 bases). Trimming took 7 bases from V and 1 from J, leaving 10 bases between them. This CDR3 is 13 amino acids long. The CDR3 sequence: CASTPTVQETQYF. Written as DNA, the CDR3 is TGTGCCAGCACCCCGACAGTCCAAGAGACCCAGTACTTC.

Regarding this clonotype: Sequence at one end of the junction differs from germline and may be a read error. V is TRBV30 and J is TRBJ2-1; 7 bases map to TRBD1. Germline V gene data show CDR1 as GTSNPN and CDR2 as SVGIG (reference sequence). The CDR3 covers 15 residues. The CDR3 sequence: CAWSVEGAVYNERFF. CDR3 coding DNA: TGTGCCTGGAGTGTTGAGGGGGCGGTCTACAATGAGCGGTTCTTC.

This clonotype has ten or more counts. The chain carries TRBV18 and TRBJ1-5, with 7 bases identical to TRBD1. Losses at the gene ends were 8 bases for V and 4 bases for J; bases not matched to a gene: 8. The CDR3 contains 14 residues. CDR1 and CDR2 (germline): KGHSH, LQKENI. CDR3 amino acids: CASSPQGGNQPQHF. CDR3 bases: TGTGCCAGCAGCCCCCAGGGGGGAAATCAGCCCCAGCATTTT.

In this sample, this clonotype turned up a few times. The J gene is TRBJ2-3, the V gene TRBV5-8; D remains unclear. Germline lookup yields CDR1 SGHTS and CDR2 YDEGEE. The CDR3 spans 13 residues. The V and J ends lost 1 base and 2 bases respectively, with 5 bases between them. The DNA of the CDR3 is TGTGCCAGCAGCTTGTTCCACACAGATACGCAGTATTTT. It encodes CASSLFHTDTQYF.

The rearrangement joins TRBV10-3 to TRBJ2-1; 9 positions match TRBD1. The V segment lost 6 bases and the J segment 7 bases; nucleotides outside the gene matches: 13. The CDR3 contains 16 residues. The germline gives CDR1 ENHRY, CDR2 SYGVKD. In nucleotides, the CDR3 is TGTGCCATCAGCCAAACGCTAAGCGGACAGGGGAATGAGCAGTTCTTC. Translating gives CAISQTLSGQGNEQFF.

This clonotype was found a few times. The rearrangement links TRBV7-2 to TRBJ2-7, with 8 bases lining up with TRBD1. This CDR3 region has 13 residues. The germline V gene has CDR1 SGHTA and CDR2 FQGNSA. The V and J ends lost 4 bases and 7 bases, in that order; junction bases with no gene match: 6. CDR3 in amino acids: CASSSQGAREQYV. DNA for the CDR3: TGTGCCAGCAGCTCTCAGGGGGCGCGGGAGCAGTACGTC.

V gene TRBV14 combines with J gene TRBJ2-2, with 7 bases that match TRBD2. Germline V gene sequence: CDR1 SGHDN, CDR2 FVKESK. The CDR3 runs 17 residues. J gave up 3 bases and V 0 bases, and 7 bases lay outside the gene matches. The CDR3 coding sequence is TGTGCCAGCAGCCAAGAGCCAGGGAGGGCCGACACCGGGGAGCTGTTTTTT. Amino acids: CASSQEPGRADTGELFF.